The TCR beta chain under discussion was sequenced for a study of CD8 T cells in ankylosing spondylitis. Study outcomes and limitations: In the blood and synovial fluid of reactive arthritis, some motif variants had been previously reported.

One entry per CDR3 protein, called by TCRdb with MiXCR from the 5' RACE reads. Here the sample spans about 190,000 distinct CDR3 sequences, under 15% being singletons. This clonotype was observed at least ten times. Antigen unknown. This TCR came from a female donor with ankylosing spondylitis or in good health (not recorded which). Sequencing was performed on blood, either unsorted or a sorted T cell fraction (not recorded which).

CDR3 loop: CASSYSGTSGRAYEQYF. Here the CDR3 DNA reads TGTGCCAGCAGTTACTCGGGGACTAGCGGGAGGGCCTACGAGCAGTACTTC. V and J are TRBV6-2 or TRBV6-3 and TRBJ2-7, with 16 positions matching TRBD2. The V and J ends lost 0 bases and 2 bases, in that order; junction bases with no gene match: 1. This CDR3 is 17 amino acids long. The germline gives CDR1 MNHEY, CDR2 SVGEGT.